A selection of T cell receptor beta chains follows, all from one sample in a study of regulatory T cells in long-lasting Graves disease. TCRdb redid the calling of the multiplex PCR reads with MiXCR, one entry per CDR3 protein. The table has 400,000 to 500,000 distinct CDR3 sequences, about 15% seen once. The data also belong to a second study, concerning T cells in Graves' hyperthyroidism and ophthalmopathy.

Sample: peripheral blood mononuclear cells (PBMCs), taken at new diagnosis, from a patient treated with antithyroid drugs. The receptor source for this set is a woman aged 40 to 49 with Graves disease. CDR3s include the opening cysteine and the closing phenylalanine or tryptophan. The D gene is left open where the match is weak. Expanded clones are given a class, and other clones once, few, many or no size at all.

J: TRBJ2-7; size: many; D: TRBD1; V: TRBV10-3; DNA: TGTGCCATCAGTGGACAGGGAAGCTCCTACGAGCAGTACTTC; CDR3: CAISGQGSSYEQYF
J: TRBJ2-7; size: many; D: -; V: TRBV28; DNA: TGTGCCAGCACGGGGAGCTCCTACGAGCAGTACTTC; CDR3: CASTGSSYEQYF
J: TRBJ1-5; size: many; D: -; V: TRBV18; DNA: TGTGCCAGCTCACTGTTGGACGGCCAGCCCCAGCATTTT; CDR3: CASSLLDGQPQHF
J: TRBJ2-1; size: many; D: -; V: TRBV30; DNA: TGTGCCTGGAGTCTACGGGTTCGAGGGAATGAGCAGTTCTTC; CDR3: CAWSLRVRGNEQFF
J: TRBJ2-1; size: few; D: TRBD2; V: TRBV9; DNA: TGTGCCAGCAGCGTCAAGAGCGGGAGGACCTCCAATGAGCAGTTCTTC; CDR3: CASSVKSGRTSNEQFF
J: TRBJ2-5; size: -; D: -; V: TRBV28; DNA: TGTGCCAGCAGTCTTGGGGGAGTGGATCAAGAGACCCAGTACTTC; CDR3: CASSLGGVDQETQYF
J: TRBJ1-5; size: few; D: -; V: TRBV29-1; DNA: TGCAGCGGATCCCAAGAAAGGGTTAATCAGCCCCAGCATTTT; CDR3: CSGSQERVNQPQHF
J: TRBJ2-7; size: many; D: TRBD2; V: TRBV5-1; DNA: TGCGCCAGCAGCTTGGCGGGACTAGCGGGGAACTACGAGCAGTACTTC; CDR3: CASSLAGLAGNYEQYF
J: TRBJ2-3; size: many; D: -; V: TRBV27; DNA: TGTGCCAGCAGTTTCGTCGGGTTCACAGATACGCAGTATTTT; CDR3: CASSFVGFTDTQYF
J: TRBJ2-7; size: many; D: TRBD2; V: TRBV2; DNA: TGTGCCAGCAGGACCGGGACTAGCACCTACGAGCAGTACTTC; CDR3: CASRTGTSTYEQYF
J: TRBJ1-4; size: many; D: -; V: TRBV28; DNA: TGTGCCAGCAGCCCCCCTCCAACTAATGAAAAACTGTTTTTT; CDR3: CASSPPPTNEKLFF
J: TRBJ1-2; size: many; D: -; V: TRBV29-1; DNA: TGCAGCGTTGGTCCTCCCTCCCGGTATCGCGCAATTGCTCTATACGGCTACACCTTC; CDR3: CSVGPPSRYRAIALYGYTF
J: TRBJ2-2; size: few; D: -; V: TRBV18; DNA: TGTGCCAGCTCACCACTAGGAATTACCGGGGAGCTGTTTTTT; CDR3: CASSPLGITGELFF
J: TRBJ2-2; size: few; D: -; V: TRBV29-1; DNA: TGCAGCGTTGAAGAAACCGGGGAGCTGTTTTTT; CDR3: CSVEETGELFF
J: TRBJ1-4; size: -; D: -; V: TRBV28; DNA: TGTGCCACCTATGGGGCAGGGGAGGGGGAAAAACTGTTTTTT; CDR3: CATYGAGEGEKLFF
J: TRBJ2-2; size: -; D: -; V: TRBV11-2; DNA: TGTGCCAGCAGCTTAGTACGTACAGGGAACACCGGGGAGCTGTTTTTT; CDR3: CASSLVRTGNTGELFF
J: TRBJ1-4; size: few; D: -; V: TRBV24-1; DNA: TGTGCCACGTCGATTACGGCATCTGAAAAACTGTTTTTT; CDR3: CATSITASEKLFF
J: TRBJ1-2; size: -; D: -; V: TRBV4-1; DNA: TGCGCCAGCAGCCAAGATCCGGCGAACTATGGCTACACCTTC; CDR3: CASSQDPANYGYTF
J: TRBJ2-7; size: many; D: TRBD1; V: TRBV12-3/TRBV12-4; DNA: TGTGCCAGCAGTTTGTCAGGGGGCAGATACGAGCAGTACTTC; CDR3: CASSLSGGRYEQYF
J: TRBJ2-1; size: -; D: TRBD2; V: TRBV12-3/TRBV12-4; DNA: TGTGCCAGCACCGTAGCGGGATCCGGAGATGAGCAGTTCTTC; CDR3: CASTVAGSGDEQFF
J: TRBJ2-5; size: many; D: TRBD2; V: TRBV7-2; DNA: TGTGCCAGCACCGTACTAGCGGAAGAGACCCAGTACTTC; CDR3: CASTVLAEETQYF
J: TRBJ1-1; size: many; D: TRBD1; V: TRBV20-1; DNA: TGCAGTGCACTAGGACAGGGGGCCTCATCCGAAGCTTTCTTT; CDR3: CSALGQGASSEAFF
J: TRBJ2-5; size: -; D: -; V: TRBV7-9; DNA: TGTGCCAGCAGCCCCTCGCTAGGAGTAGAGACCCAGTACTTC; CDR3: CASSPSLGVETQYF
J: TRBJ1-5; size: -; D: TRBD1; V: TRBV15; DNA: TGTGCCACCAGCGGCGGACAGGGGGCGCGACAGCCCCAGCATTTT; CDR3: CATSGGQGARQPQHF
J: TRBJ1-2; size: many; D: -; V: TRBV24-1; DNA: TGTGCCACCAGTGATTTCGACAAATCCTATGGCTACACCTTC; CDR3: CATSDFDKSYGYTF
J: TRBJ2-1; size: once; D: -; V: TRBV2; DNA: TGTGCCAGCAGTAGGGGGATGTCCTACAATGAGCAGTTCTTC; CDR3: CASSRGMSYNEQFF